This T cell receptor beta chain was found in a study of T cells in Graves' hyperthyroidism and ophthalmopathy. V dropped 9 bases and J dropped 4; count of bases not matched to a gene: 9. Germline CDR1 is LNHDA and CDR2 is SQIVND (reference sequence). There are 14 residues in the CDR3. Template material for amplifying TCR beta CDR3 regions consisted of RNA transcripts. With the HTBI primer set, the TCR CDR3 went through a first round of RT-PCR. TCRdb reanalysed the multiplex PCR reads using MiXCR and keeps one entry per CDR3 protein. This sample has 500,000 to 650,000 distinct CDR3 sequences, with roughly 18% found just once. This clonotype was picked up many times.

The sequence was obtained from a woman aged 18-30 years with Graves' ophthalmopathy. The chain combines TRBV19 with TRBJ2-1, with 7 bases lining up with TRBD2. Material: blood. DNA for the CDR3: TGTGCCAGCAGAAGAGAGGGACTATACAATGAGCAGTTCTTC. It encodes CASRREGLYNEQFF.